What follows are 3 T cell receptor beta chains derived from one specimen sequenced in a study of blood T cell repertoires in COVID-19. Assay: immunoSEQ multiplex PCR; the TCRdb copy retains only in-frame clones and omits some. Of some 500,000 clones in the sample, 85% to 90% were seen once. The sequenced material came from peripheral blood. The receptors derive from a woman aged 45 to 65 with COVID-19, enrolled during active disease.

V and J are TRBV19 and TRBJ2-7, with 8 bases that match TRBD1. This CDR3 region has 16 residues. Germline V CDR1 and CDR2: LNHDA, SQIVND (reference sequence). J gave up 5 bases and V 5 bases, and 14 bases lay outside the gene matches. For the CDR3, the DNA is TGTGCCAGTAGTTCAGGGGAGACAGGGGCCAGCCACGAGCAGTACTTC. Amino acids: CASSSGETGASHEQYF.

The chain combines TRBV5-1 with TRBJ1-4; D gene unclear. This CDR3 spans 15 amino acids. V was clipped by 0 bases and J by 0 bases, with 6 bases between them. CDR1 SGHRS and CDR2 YFSETQ come from the germline V gene. CDR3 in DNA: TGCGCCAGCAGCTTGGTCCCTTCAACTAATGAAAAACTGTTTTTT. Amino acids: CASSLVPSTNEKLFF. Using reference TRBV5-1 and TRBJ1-4 for the parts outside the CDR3, the full variable domain is KAGVTQTPRYLIKTRGQQVTLSCSPISGHRSVSWYQQTPGQGLQFLFEYFSETQRNKGNFPGRFSGRQFSNSRSEMNVSTLELGDSALYLCASSLVPSTNEKLFFGSGTQLSVL.

This clone was counted between two and nine times. V is TRBV6-6 and J is TRBJ1-5; a possible D gene is TRBD1 (6 bases). The CDR3 is made up of 12 amino acids. Trimming left V 6 bases short and J 6 bases short, with 9 bases between. Germline V CDR1 and CDR2: MNHNY, SVGAGI (reference sequence). CDR3 region: CASRGGLQPQHF. CDR3 nucleotides: TGTGCCAGCAGAGGGGGTCTTCAGCCCCAGCATTTT.